The rows below give T cell receptor beta chains drawn from one sample of a study of regulatory T cells in long-lasting Graves disease. TCRdb re-called the multiplex PCR reads through MiXCR, storing one row per CDR3 protein. The table records 400,000 or so distinct CDR3 sequences, less than 25% of them present only once. The starting material was peripheral blood mononuclear cells (PBMCs), obtained when the disease was refractory, from a patient treated with antithyroid drugs. These receptors were collected from a female donor with Graves disease. Each CDR3 is given without its conserved first and last residue. Clone size, where shown, is once, few, many, or a class for clones that have expanded.

TRBV2	-	TRBJ2-5	12	ASRQGAAGETQY
TRBV27	many	TRBJ2-4	13	ASTKSGIAKNIQY
TRBV10-2	-	TRBJ2-7	12	ASSGGSGFYEQY
TRBV11-2	few	TRBJ2-1	12	ASSISGSANEQF
TRBV5-6	-	TRBJ1-1	14	ASSLRSSRTNTEAF
TRBV4-1	-	TRBJ2-1	13	ASSPRTDSYNEQF
TRBV6-2/TRBV6-3	once	TRBJ1-2	12	ASSYSTSYYGYT
TRBV4-2	few	TRBJ2-1	13	ASSQGQGAWNEQF
TRBV6-1	many	TRBJ2-7	13	ASSPGRQSFYEQY
TRBV6-1	many	TRBJ2-7	10	ASSEVKPGQY
TRBV7-8	few	TRBJ1-1	12	ASSRGYRGYEAF
TRBV7-2	few	TRBJ1-4	11	ASSPRVDEKLF
TRBV12-3/TRBV12-4	many	TRBJ1-5	14	ASSLEGLNSNQPQH
TRBV12-3/TRBV12-4	-	TRBJ2-2	14	ASSPGERVGPGELF
TRBV11-2	many	TRBJ1-2	14	ASSSPGQSVYYGYT
TRBV7-2	many	TRBJ2-5	12	ASSLRHYGETQY
TRBV6-1	-	TRBJ2-4	17	AGTGTGTGGSLAKNIQY
TRBV18	few	TRBJ2-7	11	ASSPYNSYEQY
TRBV6-2/TRBV6-3	few	TRBJ1-6	13	ASSWVGQMNSPPH
TRBV28	many	TRBJ1-2	13	ASSPNDRANYGYT
TRBV28	-	TRBJ2-3	18	ASSRTSGSPTITSTDTQY
TRBV19	few	TRBJ2-7	12	ASSRGHGMYEQY
TRBV10-3	-	TRBJ2-7	13	AISESGGASYEQY
TRBV6-2/TRBV6-3	-	TRBJ2-1	11	ASSFGPYNEQF
TRBV30	few	TRBJ1-4	11	AWRPTSNEKLF
TRBV7-2	few	TRBJ1-4	14	ASSTYRGASNEKLF
TRBV4-3	once	TRBJ2-7	15	ASSQEPTDRGYYEQY
TRBV12-3/TRBV12-4	many	TRBJ2-7	12	ASSLSTASYEQY
TRBV4-3	few	TRBJ1-6	14	ASSQESGRYNSPLH
TRBV27	-	TRBJ2-1	11	ASSFIGNDEQF
TRBV20-1	-	TRBJ2-7	11	SARDNYGYEQY
TRBV20-1	few	TRBJ1-5	11	SAPVGSNQPQH
TRBV7-2	-	TRBJ2-3	14	ASSPVTGVVADTQY
TRBV3-1	few	TRBJ2-5	16	ASSQGLAGNLLQKTQY
TRBV19	-	TRBJ1-3	13	ASRLDFVSGNTIY